This TCR beta chain was found in a study of OX40 agonist ivuxolimab in advanced cancers. Study summary: Eligibility admitted prior anti-PD-1, anti-PD-L1 or anti-CTLA-4 therapy; about 40% had some. Notes on the study in general: Antigen specificity remained undetermined for the expanded peripheral T cells.

Germline V gives CDR1 LGHNA, CDR2 YNFKEQ. V shed 4 bases and J shed 3 bases, with 13 bases lying between them. CDR3 length equals 14 residues. Sequenced by immunoSEQ multiplex PCR; TCRdb stores in-frame clones only, minus some. Found here are 74,000 or so clones, approximately 92% of them singletons; the top ten hold around 0.3%. Turning to this clone: Its antigen is undetermined.

The J gene is TRBJ2-7, the V gene TRBV4-2; D is possibly TRBD1 (6 bases). The source is an adult with an advanced solid tumor such as melanoma, head and neck, liver or kidney cancer. This sample comprised CD4+ or CD8+ T cells sorted from blood, obtained in a trial of the OX40 agonist ivuxolimab. The CDR3 coding sequence is TGTGCCAGCAGCCGAAATCGACAGGACTACGAGCAGTACTTC. Its translation: CASSRNRQDYEQYF.